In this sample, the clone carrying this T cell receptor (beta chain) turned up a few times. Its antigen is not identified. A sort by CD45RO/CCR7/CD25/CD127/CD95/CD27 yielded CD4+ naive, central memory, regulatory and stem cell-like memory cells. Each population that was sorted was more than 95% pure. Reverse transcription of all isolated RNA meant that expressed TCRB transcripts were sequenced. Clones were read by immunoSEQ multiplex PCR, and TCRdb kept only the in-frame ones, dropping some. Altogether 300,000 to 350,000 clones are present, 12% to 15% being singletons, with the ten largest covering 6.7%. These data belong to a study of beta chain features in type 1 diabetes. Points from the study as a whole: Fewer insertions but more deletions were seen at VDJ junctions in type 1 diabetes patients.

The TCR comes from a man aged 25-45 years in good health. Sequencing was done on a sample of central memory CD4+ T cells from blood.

The CDR3 protein is CASSASGGSGNSPLHF. The CDR3 nucleotides read TGTGCCAGCAGCGCGTCGGGAGGGTCGGGGAATTCACCCCTCCACTTT. This chain uses TRBV11-2 with TRBJ1-6; the D is unclear. The CDR3 is 16 amino acids. With 5 bases removed from V and 7 bases from J, the gap between germline ends came to 18 bases. The germline V gene encodes CDR1 SGHAT and CDR2 FQNNGV.